This T cell receptor (beta chain) appears in the sequencing data of a study of blood T cell repertoires in COVID-19. Overall study: Samples taken during acute and convalescent COVID-19 were collected in the United States, Italy and Spain. The analysed material was cDNA or gDNA that came from T cells, B-cell-depleted T cells, or PBMCs.

Recruitment covered roughly 24 US areas and drew participants whose ages spanned roughly 18 to 100 years. Participants' reported clinical history set cohort assignment. Here immunoSEQ multiplex PCR was the method, and the copy in TCRdb shows in-frame clones only, minus some. This table has some 220,000 clones, approximately 92% appearing once. The ends were cut back, 5 bases at V and 8 bases at J, with 25 bases in the middle. Germline V CDR1 and CDR2: MNHEY, SMNVEV (reference sequence). The CDR3 has 17 residues. The genes are TRBV27 and TRBJ2-1; TRBD1 is a possible D gene (5 bases). Sequencing was performed on PBMCs or T cells enriched from blood (not recorded which). The sequence was collected from a woman aged 18-35 years in a cohort exposed to, infected with or recovered from COVID-19 (not recorded which). The CDR3 is CASSPTQGVTGWDEQFF. CDR3 nucleotides: TGTGCCAGCAGTCCGACCCAAGGTGTTACAGGTTGGGATGAGCAGTTCTTC.